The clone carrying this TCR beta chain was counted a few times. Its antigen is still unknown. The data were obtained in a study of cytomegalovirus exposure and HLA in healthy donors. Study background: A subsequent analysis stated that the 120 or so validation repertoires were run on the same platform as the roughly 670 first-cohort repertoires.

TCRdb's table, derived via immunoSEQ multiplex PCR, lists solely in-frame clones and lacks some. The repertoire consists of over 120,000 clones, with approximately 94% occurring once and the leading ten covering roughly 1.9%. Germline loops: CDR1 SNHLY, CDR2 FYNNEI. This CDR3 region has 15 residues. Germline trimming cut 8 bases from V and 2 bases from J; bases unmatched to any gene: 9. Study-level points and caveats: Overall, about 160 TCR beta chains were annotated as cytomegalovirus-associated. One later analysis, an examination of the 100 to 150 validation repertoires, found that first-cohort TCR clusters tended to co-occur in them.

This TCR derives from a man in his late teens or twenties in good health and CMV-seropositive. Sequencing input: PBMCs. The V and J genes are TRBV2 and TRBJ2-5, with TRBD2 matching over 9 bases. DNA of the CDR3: TGTGCCAGCTACATTTTGCGGGAGGGACAAGAGACCCAGTACTTC. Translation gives CASYILREGQETQYF.